What follows describes a single T cell receptor (beta chain). As yet, its antigen is unknown. The data belong to a study of T-cell memory formation after mild COVID-19. TCRdb re-analysed the 5' RACE reads in MiXCR, keeping a single row per CDR3 protein. This table has around 300,000 distinct CDR3 sequences, 13% appearing once. Broader study findings: There was a balanced CD4/CD8 profile in clones contracting day 15 to 85, and later expanders leaned CD4+.

Germline V gene sequence: CDR1 LGHNA, CDR2 YSLEER. This CDR3 is built from 15 residues. The V gene lost 4 bases and the J gene lost 7 bases, with 17 bases spanning the gap. The clonotype was recovered from a man younger than 35 who had mild COVID-19 (a few samples of this study predate the infection). Cell type and time point are not known. Sequencing was carried out using PBMCs or a T cell subset sorted from them (not recorded which). The J gene is TRBJ1-5, the V gene TRBV4-3, with a tentative D call TRBD1 (5 bases). CDR3 coding DNA: TGCGCCAGCAGCCTCACCGATGGGCAGGGACAGCCCCAGCATTTT. It specifies CASSLTDGQGQPQHF.